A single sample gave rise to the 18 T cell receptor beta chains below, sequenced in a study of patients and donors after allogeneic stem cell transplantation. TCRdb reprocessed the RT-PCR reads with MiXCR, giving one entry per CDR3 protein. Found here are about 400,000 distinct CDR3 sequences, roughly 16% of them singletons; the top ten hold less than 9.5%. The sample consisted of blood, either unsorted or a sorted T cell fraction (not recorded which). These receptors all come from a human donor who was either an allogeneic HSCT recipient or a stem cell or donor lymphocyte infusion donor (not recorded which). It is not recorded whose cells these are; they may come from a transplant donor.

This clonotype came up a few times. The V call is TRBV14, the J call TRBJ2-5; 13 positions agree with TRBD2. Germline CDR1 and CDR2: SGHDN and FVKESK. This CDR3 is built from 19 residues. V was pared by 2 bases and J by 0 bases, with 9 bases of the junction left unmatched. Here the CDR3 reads CASSQTLGLAGVYQETQYF. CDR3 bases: TGTGCCAGCAGCCAAACCCTAGGACTAGCGGGGGTGTACCAAGAGACCCAGTACTTC.

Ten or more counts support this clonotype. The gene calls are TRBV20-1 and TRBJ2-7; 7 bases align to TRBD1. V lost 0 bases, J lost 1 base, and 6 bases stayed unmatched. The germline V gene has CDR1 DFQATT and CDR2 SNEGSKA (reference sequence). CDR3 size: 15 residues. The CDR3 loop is CSARDWPGQSYEQYF. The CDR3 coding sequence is TGCAGTGCTAGAGACTGGCCGGGACAGTCCTACGAGCAGTACTTC.

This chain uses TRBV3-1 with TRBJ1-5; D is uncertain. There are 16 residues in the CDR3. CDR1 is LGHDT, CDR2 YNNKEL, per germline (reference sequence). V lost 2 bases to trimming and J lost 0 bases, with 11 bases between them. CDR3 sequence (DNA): TGTGCCAGCAGCCAACCCCCCCGGCATAGCAATCAGCCCCAGCATTTT. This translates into CASSQPPRHSNQPQHF.

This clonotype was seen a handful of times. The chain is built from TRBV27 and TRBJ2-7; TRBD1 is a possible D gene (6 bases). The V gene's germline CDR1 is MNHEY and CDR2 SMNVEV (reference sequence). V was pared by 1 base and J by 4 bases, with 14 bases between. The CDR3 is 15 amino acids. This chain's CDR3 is CASSLYRDLRYEQYF. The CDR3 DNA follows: TGTGCCAGCAGTTTATACAGGGATTTGAGGTACGAGCAGTACTTC.

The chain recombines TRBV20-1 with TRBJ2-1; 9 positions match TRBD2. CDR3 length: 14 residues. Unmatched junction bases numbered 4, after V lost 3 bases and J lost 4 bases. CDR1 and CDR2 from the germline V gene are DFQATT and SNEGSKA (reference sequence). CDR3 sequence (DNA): TGCAGTGCTAGTATTGCGGGAGGGTACAATGAGCAGTTCTTC. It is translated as CSASIAGGYNEQFF.

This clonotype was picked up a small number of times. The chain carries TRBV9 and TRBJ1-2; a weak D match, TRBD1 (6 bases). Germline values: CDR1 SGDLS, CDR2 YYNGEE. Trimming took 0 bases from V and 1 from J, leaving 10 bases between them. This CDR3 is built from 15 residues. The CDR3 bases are TGTGCCAGCAGCGTAGGGCAGGGGAATAACTATGGCTACACCTTC. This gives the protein CASSVGQGNNYGYTF.

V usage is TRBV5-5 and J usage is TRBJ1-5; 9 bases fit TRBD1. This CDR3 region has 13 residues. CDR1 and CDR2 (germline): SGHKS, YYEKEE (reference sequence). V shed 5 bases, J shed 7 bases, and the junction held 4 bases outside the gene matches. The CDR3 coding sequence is TGTGCCAGCAGTTGGGACAGGGACCAGCCCCAGCATTTT. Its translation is CASSWDRDQPQHF.

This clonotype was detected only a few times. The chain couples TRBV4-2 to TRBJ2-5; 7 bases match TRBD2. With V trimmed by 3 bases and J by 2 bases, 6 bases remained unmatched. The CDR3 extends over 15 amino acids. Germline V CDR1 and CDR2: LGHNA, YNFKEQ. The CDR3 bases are TGTGCCAGCAGCCAGAGTAGCGGGTGGCAAGAGACCCAGTACTTC. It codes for CASSQSSGWQETQYF.

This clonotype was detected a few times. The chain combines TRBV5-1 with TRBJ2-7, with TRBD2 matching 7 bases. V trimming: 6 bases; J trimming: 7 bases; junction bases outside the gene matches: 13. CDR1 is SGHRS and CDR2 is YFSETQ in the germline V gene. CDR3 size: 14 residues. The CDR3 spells CASTIGHTGGEQYF. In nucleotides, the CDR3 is TGCGCCAGCACAATCGGACACACGGGGGGAGAGCAGTACTTC.

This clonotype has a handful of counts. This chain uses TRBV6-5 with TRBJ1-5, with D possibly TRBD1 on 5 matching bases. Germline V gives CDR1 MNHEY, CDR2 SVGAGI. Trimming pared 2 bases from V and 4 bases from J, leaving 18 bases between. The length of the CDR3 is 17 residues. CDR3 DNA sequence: TGTGCCAGCAGTTACCCTTACCGACTGGGGGAAAATCAGCCCCAGCATTTT. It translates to CASSYPYRLGENQPQHF.

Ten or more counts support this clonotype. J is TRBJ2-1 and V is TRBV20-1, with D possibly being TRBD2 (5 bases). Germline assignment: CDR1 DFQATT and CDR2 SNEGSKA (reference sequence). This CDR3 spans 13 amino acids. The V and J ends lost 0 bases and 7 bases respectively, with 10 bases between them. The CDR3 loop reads CSAREEAPNEQFF. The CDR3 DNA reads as TGCAGTGCTAGAGAGGAGGCACCTAATGAGCAGTTCTTC.

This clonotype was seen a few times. CDR3 protein: CATSDSGPRPKTQYF. The CDR3 DNA sequence: TGTGCCACCAGTGATTCGGGGCCTCGGCCCAAGACCCAGTACTTC. V gene TRBV24-1 combines with J gene TRBJ2-5, with D perhaps given as TRBD1 or TRBD2 (5 bases each). The V and J ends lost 2 bases and 6 bases respectively, with 15 bases between them. Germline CDR1 and CDR2: KGHDR and SFDVKD. The CDR3 is made up of 15 amino acids.

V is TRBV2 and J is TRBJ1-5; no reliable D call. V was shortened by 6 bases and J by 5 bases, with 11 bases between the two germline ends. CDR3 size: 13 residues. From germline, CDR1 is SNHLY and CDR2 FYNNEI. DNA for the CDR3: TGTGCCAGCAGCGACGCCCCTGATCAGCCCCAGCATTTT. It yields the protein CASSDAPDQPQHF.

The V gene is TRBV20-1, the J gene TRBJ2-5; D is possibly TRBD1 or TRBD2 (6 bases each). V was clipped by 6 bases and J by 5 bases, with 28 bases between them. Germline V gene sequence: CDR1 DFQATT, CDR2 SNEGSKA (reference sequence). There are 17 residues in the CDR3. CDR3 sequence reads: CSARRRATPGAVETQYF. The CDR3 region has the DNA TGCAGTGCGCGGCGACGGGCTACCCCGGGGGCTGTGGAGACCCAGTACTTC.

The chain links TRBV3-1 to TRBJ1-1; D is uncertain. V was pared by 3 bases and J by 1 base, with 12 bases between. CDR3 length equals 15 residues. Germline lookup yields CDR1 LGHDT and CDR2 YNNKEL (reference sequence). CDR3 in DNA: TGTGCCAGCAGCCAGGAAAGGAGGCAGAACACTGAAGCTTTCTTT. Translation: CASSQERRQNTEAFF.

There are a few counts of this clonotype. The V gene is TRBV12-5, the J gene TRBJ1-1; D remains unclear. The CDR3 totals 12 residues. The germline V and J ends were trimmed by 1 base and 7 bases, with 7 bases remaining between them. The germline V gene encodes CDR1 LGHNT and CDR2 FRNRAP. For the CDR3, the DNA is TGTGCTAGTGGTTTGGGGGATGTTGAAGCTTTCTTT. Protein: CASGLGDVEAFF. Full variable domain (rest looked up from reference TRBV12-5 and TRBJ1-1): DARVTQTPRHKVTEMGQEVTMRCQPILGHNTVFWYRQTMMQGLELLAYFRNRAPLDDSGMPKDRFSAEMPDATLATLKIQPSEPRDSAVYFCASGLGDVEAFFGQGTRLTVV.

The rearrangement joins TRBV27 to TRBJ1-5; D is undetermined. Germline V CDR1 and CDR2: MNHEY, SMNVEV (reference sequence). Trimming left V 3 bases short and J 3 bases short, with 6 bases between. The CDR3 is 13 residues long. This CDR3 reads CASSLAFNQPQHF. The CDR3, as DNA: TGTGCCAGCAGTTTGGCGTTCAATCAGCCCCAGCATTTT.

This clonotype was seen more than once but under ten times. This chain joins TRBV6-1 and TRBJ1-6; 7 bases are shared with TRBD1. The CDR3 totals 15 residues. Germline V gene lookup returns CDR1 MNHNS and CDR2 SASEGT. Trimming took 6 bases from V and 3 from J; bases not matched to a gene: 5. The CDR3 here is CASSGQAFYNSPLHF. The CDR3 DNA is TGTGCCAGCAGCGGACAGGCTTTCTATAATTCACCCCTCCACTTT.